This T cell receptor beta chain was profiled in a study of shared clonotypes between healthy human individuals (dated by TCRdb to 2020 to 2022). With respect to the entire study: Three men and two women, aged 18 to 49 years, made up the cohort. For each donor, CD4 naive and CD4 memory were each given three plates, CD8 naive was given two plates, and CD8 memory was given one plate. To estimate repertoire size and how much clonotypes are shared between individuals, the study performed deep sequencing of blood TCR repertoires from a handful of healthy adults. Different laboratories and diverse techniques were used to prepare libraries and sequence TCR repertoires, to increase sequencing depth and limit assay-specific biases. Each donor's leukapheresis produced roughly between roughly 0.94 and 9.5 billion PBMCs.

The sample holds a few counts of this clone. It lacks a known antigen. No qualities accompany the bases; no much larger clone lies one base away. Study-wide conclusions, independent of this receptor: Naive subsets generally had larger estimated clonotype richness than memory subsets did. Across four donors, approximately 5% of naive CD4, approximately 3.6% of naive CD8, 2% to 2.5% of memory CD4, and 0.4% of memory CD8 clonotypes were shared. Based on pairwise subsampling, the degree of clonotype sharing among donors was expected to be affected by sequencing depth. Sampling was restricted to blood, and TCR repertoires in tissues likely differ from the TCR repertoires found in blood. Because the study included a small number of donors, the genetic and exposure-history diversity represented was limited. Clonotypes shared by all four sorted-subset donors showed higher generation probabilities than non-shared clonotypes. Even with the large sequencing depth, rarefaction of the sorted-subset datasets indicated that sequencing was incomplete.

Donors were healthy HIV-negative adults with no recently reported acute infections or vaccinations. Every donor was a Caucasian adult living in Nashville, Tennessee, USA. CD4+ T cells were enriched by magnetic negative selection, after which naive cells were positively selected on CD45RA and the negative fraction was taken as the memory subset. Blood was obtained by leukapheresis, after which PBMCs were separated by Ficoll-Histopaque density gradient centrifugation and cryopreserved in liquid nitrogen vapor phase. Analytical flow cytometry was used to check the purity and quantity of each magnetically sorted T cell population. From each sorted fraction, genomic DNA was isolated and quantified by UV absorbance on a Nanodrop 2000c. Via the germline V gene, CDR1 is SGHDN and CDR2 FVKESK. Trimming at the junction amounts to 2 bases on V and 5 bases on J, and the germline ends lie 9 bases apart. From the cysteine up to the phenylalanine, the CDR3 has a length of 13 residues. Just the 39-base CDR3 DNA is kept, in frame starting at base 1.

TCR CDR3 regions were amplified from genomic DNA by multiplex PCR using the deep immunoSEQ assay. Extracted genomic DNA from each cell subset was spread evenly across all wells of several immunoSEQ 96-well plates, with each plate serving as a replicate. For sorted subsets, each replicate PCR was loaded with roughly 190 ng genomic DNA, equivalent to some 27,000 T cell genomes. Purified libraries were quantified with a Qubit 3.0 fluorometer, sized on a Bioanalyzer 2100, and re-quantified with the KAPA Library Quantification kit. A separate single-read 150-cycle Illumina NextSeq 550 flow cell was used to sequence each immunoSEQ 96-well plate. Turning to the authors' computational methods: Because the immunoSEQ output held only junctional sequences and lacked quality scores, the filtering could not match the filtering applied to full-length reads. Sequences were annotated with PyIR, a Python wrapper for IgBLAST v1.9, using IMGT germline references to assign V/J genes and CDR3. Reads with weak V/J assignments (E-value above 1e-6), missing CDR3, stop codons, out-of-frame junctions, or ambiguous translated residues were removed. V3J clonotypes were defined as sequences sharing the same inferred V gene, J gene, and CDR3 amino acid sequence. The percentage overlap between two repertoires was calculated by dividing the number of shared unique clonotypes by the size of the smaller repertoire. Richness of each repertoire was evaluated using RTK rarefaction, the Chao1 estimator, and Recon v2.1 estimates of unobserved clonotypes. Generation probabilities for all TCRbeta clonotypes obtained by the gDNA method from several donors were computed using OLGA. What TCRdb holds here is the immuneACCESS table cut down to in-frame rearrangements. Part of the clones is not present; checked against another copy, under half of the missing clones reflect an unresolved V gene, and the others are unexplained. The D gene and trimming were derived from the DNA, and the V and J assignments and clone size from that table. For this sample the table gives some 680,000 clones, of which more than 70% were detected only once. More than 1.5% of the sample is taken by the ten largest.

Sequenced: memory CD4+ T cells sorted from blood. Taken with the paper, the label for cell subset or site translates to: CD45RA-negative fraction. The V and J segments used are TRBV14 and TRBJ2-5, and the D gene may be TRBD1, 6 bases matching. The TCR sequence derives from a woman between 25 and 40 years old in good health. The CDR3 reads CASSQQGSETQYF. The nucleotide sequence reads TGTGCCAGCAGCCAACAGGGGAGCGAGACCCAGTACTTC.